This T cell receptor (beta chain) was captured in a study of blood T cells in healthy people across ages. Study findings and constraints: The long-lived group displayed more naive CD4+ cells, plus higher diversity, than the aged donors did. PBMCs left unsorted prevented a conclusive naive versus antigen-experienced comparison.

A second roughly 6 to 12 cycle PCR used barcoded and J-beta primers. Every cDNA was tagged by a template-switch adaptor with 12 random nucleotides. TCRdb reprocessed the 5' RACE reads with MiXCR, giving one entry per CDR3 protein. The repertoire holds 1,500,000 or so distinct CDR3 sequences, about 42% seen once, with over 3.5% in the top ten. The length of the CDR3 is 17 residues. V was clipped by 4 bases and J by 7 bases; unmatched bases: 16. CDR1 is SQVTM and CDR2 is ANQGSEA in the germline V gene. A note on this clonotype: What it binds is unknown.

Per-sample PBMC isolation yielded at least 6 million cells. Material for sequencing was blood. The receptor was derived from a young woman in good health. The J gene is TRBJ2-3, the V gene TRBV29-1; 11 positions agree with TRBD2. Written as DNA, the CDR3 is TGCAGCGTTGCAACCCGACTAGCGGGACCCGGAAGCAATACGCAGTATTTT. Its translation is CSVATRLAGPGSNTQYF.